The clone carrying this T cell receptor (beta chain) appeared a few times. What it recognizes is unknown. The data were obtained in a study of response to subunit inactivated influenza vaccine. Regarding the study as a whole: Each seasonal influenza vaccination, the authors suggested, recruits few new T cells.

The CDR3 length is 15 residues. With 5 bases clipped from V and 0 bases from J, the junction kept 3 bases outside the gene matches. TCRdb passed the RT-PCR reads through MiXCR, listing each CDR3 protein once. Counted here are more than 250,000 distinct CDR3 sequences, 21% occurring once; the ten biggest clones make up about a tenth. This TCR was sampled from a man aged 50 to 69 who received an inactivated influenza vaccine. The specimen comprised PBMCs from blood, sampled about 20 months after vaccination. The chain combines TRBV12-3 or TRBV12-4 with TRBJ1-5, with 8 bases identical to TRBD1. CDR3 DNA sequence: TGTGCCAGCAGTCCGGACAGGGTTAGCAATCAGCCCCAGCATTTT. Translated, it gives CASSPDRVSNQPQHF.